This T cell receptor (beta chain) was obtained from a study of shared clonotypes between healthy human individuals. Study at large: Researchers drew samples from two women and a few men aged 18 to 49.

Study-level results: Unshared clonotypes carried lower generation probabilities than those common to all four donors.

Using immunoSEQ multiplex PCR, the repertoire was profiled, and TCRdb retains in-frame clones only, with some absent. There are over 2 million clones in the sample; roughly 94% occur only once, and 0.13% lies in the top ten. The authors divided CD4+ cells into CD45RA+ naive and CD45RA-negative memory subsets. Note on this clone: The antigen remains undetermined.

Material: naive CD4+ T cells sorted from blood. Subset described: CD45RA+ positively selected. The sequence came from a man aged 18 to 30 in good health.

The CDR3 here is CASSGDNGAPLHF. CDR3 sequence (DNA): TGTGCCAGCAGTGGGGACAACGGCGCACCCCTCCACTTT. The chain employs TRBV25-1 and TRBJ1-6; maybe TRBD1 (6 bases). Germline lookup yields CDR1 MGHDK and CDR2 SYGVNS. The CDR3 loop spans 13 amino acids. Trimming removed 4 bases from V and 11 bases from J, with 12 bases in between.